This T cell receptor beta chain was sequenced for a study of T cell repertoires in cytomegalovirus infection (dated by TCRdb to between 2019 and 2020). Notes on the research overall: Alongside well-studied HLA-B-restricted epitopes, the peptide stimulations were aimed at recently identified HLA-C-restricted CMV epitopes, whose presentation resists viral immunomodulation. Because public TCR beta signatures pointed to carriage of CMV infection together with the matching HLA type, the HLA type of each donor mattered for the analysis.

This clonotype was found once. Its target antigen remains unknown. Base-call qualities are not available, and no considerably larger clone is one nucleotide away. Just one read gives weak support. What the treatment or condition label conveys for this sample: in vitro stimulation with specific CMV peptide epitopes to enrich CMV-specific T cells. Study-wide conclusions, independent of this receptor: Carriers of CMV infection plus the relevant HLA type were discriminated by the cumulative frequency of public TCR beta family members in the study cohort and in an independent roughly 370-donor cohort. The ex vivo response was dominated by HLA-C-restricted CMV-specific TCR beta clonotypes, which also provided the single most frequent clonotype in two of eight donors.

The data were produced on an Illumina HiSeq 1500. In TCRdb, the public reads were trimmed at Q25 with fastp and aligned with MiXCR, with productive beta chains retained. Each record represents a unique CDR3 protein, reported with the most common genes and DNA among its rows. Within this sample are fewer than 1,000,000 distinct CDR3 sequences, with about a third of them counted one time only. 13% of the sample rests with the top ten. This sequence was found in a human donor in good health (CMV status not recorded). Some clones in this sample may be carry-over from other donors' samples. The source was cultured CD8+ T cells from PBMCs, collected from culture after CMV antigen stimulation.

The bases are TGTGCCATCAGTGAGTCCGAGGGGGATACGCAGTATTTT. Translated, it reads CAISESEGDTQYF. The receptor chain draws on TRBV10-3 and TRBJ2-3, with the D gene tentatively TRBD1 or TRBD2, based on 5 matching bases in each. A distance of 7 bases separates the germline ends of V and J, which lose 0 bases and 6 bases respectively. From the cysteine up to the phenylalanine, the CDR3 has a length of 13 residues. The read is trimmed to its CDR3 DNA, 39 bases read in frame from base 1. Per the germline V gene, ENHRY is the CDR1 and SYGVKD is the CDR2.